The 7 T cell receptor beta chains given below trace back to one sample, sequenced in a study of T cell changes during pregnancy in multiple sclerosis. Clones were sequenced by immunoSEQ multiplex PCR, and TCRdb holds only the in-frame ones, with some missing. The data show 85,000 to 120,000 clones, around 92% seen once. Sequenced here: peripheral blood, sampled after pregnancy. The source is a female donor with multiple sclerosis, enrolled in a pregnancy study.

V and J are TRBV4-1 and TRBJ1-2; 7 bases are shared with TRBD1. With 5 bases clipped from V and 7 bases from J, the junction kept 10 bases outside the gene matches. The CDR3 is made up of 14 amino acids. The germline V gene encodes CDR1 MGHRA and CDR2 YSYEKL. CDR3 residues: CASSSPTGLSGYTF. Written as DNA, the CDR3 is TGCGCCAGCAGCTCCCCGACAGGGTTAAGTGGCTACACCTTC.

The chain recombines TRBV5-5 with TRBJ1-5; TRBD1 matches 10 bases. In germline, CDR1 is SGHKS, CDR2 YYEKEE (reference sequence). J gave up 6 bases and V 3 bases, and 3 bases lay outside the gene matches. This CDR3 spans 14 amino acids. CDR3: CASSSTGGGQPQHF. In nucleotides, the CDR3 is TGTGCCAGCAGCTCGACAGGGGGCGGTCAGCCCCAGCATTTT.

V and J are TRBV5-4 and TRBJ2-3; maybe TRBD2 (5 bases). V was clipped by 0 bases and J by 0 bases, with 8 bases between them. CDR3 size: 15 residues. The germline CDR1 and CDR2 sequences are SGHNT and YYREEE (reference sequence). CDR3 sequence (DNA): TGTGCCAGCAGCTTGGGTGGCGGGAGCACAGATACGCAGTATTTT. Protein product: CASSLGGGSTDTQYF.

The rearrangement links TRBV19 to TRBJ2-1, with TRBD2 matching over 10 bases. Trimming cost V 1 base and J 9 bases; bases outside gene matches: 12. The CDR3 sequence is 17 residues long. CDR1 LNHDA and CDR2 SQIVND come from the germline V gene (reference sequence). The CDR3: CASSIGASGSKVSEQFF. The CDR3 bases are TGTGCCAGTAGTATAGGGGCTAGCGGGAGCAAAGTGAGTGAGCAGTTCTTC.

This chain links TRBV20-1 with TRBJ2-2; D unresolved. The V gene lost 3 bases and the J gene lost 4 bases, with 3 bases spanning the gap. Germline V gene data show CDR1 as DFQATT and CDR2 as SNEGSKA (reference sequence). This CDR3 is 11 amino acids long. The DNA of the CDR3 is TGCAGTGCTAGCCGCACCGGGGAGCTGTTTTTT. Residues: CSASRTGELFF.

V is TRBV4-2 and J is TRBJ1-2, with unresolved D. The V end lost 5 bases, the J end lost 5 bases, and 18 bases lay between the germline ends. Germline CDR1 and CDR2: LGHNA and YNFKEQ. The CDR3 runs to 15 residues. Here the CDR3 reads CASSGLSGGSYGYTF. CDR3 in DNA: TGTGCCAGCAGCGGCCTGTCGGGTGGATCTTATGGCTACACCTTC.

The chain joins TRBV10-3 to TRBJ2-7, with TRBD1 matching over 9 bases. Trimming removed 0 bases from V and 6 bases from J; junction bases left unmatched: 15. Germline V gene data show CDR1 as ENHRY and CDR2 as SYGVKD. This CDR3 is 18 amino acids long. The CDR3 loop is CAISESIFGTGLDPEQYF. The CDR3 bases are TGTGCCATCAGTGAGTCGATTTTCGGGACAGGGTTAGATCCCGAGCAGTACTTC.